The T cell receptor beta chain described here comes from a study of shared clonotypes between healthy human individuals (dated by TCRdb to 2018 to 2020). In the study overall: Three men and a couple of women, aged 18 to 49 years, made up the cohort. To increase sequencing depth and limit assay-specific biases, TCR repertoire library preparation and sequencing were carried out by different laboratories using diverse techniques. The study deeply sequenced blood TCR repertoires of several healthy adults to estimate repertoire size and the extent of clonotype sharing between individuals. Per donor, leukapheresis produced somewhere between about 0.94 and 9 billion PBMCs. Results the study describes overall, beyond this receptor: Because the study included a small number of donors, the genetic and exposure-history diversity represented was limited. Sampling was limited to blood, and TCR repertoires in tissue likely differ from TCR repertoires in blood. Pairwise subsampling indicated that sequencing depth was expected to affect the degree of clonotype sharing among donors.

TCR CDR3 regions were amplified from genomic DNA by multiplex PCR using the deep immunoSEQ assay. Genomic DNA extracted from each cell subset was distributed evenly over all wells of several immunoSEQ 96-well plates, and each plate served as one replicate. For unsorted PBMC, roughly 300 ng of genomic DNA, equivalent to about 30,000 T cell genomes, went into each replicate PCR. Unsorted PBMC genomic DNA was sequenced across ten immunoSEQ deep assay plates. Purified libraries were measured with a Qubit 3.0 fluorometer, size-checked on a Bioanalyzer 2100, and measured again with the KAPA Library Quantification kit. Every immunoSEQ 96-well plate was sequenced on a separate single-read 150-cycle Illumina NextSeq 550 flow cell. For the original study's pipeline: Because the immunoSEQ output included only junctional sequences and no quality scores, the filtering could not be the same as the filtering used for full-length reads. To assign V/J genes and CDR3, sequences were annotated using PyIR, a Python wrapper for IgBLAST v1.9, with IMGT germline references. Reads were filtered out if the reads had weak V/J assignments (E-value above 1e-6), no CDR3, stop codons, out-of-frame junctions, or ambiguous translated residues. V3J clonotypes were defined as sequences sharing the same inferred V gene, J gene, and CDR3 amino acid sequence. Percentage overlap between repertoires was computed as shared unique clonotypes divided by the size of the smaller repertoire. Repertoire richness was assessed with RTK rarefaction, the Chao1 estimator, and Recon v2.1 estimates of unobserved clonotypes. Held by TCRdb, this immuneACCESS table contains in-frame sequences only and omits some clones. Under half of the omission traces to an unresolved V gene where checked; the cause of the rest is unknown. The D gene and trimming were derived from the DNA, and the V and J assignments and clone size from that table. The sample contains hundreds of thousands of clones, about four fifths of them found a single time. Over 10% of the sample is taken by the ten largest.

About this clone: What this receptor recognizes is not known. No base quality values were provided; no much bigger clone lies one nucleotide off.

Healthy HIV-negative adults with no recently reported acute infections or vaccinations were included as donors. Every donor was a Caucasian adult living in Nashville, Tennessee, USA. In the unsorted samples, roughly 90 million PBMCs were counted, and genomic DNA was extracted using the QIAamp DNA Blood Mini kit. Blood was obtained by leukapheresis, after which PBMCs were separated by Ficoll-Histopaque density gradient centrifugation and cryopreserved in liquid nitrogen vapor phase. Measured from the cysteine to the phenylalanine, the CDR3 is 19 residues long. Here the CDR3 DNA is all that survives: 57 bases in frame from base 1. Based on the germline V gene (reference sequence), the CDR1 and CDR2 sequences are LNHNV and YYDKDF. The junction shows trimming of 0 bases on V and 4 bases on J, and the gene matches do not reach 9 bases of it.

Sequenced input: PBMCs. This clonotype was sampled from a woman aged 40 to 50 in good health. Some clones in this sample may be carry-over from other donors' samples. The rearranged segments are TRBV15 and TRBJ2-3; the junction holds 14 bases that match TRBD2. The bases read TGTGCCACCAGCAGAGATATAGGTGGACTAGCGGGAGGATCAGATACGCAGTATTTT. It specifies CATSRDIGGLAGGSDTQYF.